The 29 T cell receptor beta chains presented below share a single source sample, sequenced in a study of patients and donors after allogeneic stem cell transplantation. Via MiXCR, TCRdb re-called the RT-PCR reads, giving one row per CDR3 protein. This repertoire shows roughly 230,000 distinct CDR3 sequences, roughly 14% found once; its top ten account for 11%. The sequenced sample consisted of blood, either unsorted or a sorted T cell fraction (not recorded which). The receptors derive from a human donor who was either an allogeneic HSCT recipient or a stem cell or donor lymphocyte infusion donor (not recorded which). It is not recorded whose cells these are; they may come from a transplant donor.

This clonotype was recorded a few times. CDR3 region: CASSQGPRLEAFF. CDR3 DNA: TGTGCCAGCAGTCAGGGGCCCAGGCTTGAAGCTTTCTTT. This rearrangement joins TRBV6-1 to TRBJ1-1; perhaps TRBD1 as D (6 bases). Trimming left V 5 bases short and J 7 bases short, with 14 bases between. The CDR3 contains 13 residues. CDR1 and CDR2 (germline): MNHNS, SASEGT.

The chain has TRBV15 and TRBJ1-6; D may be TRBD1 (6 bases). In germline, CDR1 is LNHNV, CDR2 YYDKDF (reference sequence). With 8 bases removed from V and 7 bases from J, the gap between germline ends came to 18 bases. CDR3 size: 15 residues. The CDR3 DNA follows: TGTGCCACCGCTAAGGGGGTTCCCAGCAATTCACCCCTCCACTTT. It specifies CATAKGVPSNSPLHF.

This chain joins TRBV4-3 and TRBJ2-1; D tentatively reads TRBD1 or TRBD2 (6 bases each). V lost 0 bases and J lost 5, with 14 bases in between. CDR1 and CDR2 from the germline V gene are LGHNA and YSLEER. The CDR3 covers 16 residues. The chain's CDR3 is CASSQDQSGANNEQFF. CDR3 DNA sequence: TGCGCCAGCAGCCAAGATCAATCGGGGGCGAACAATGAGCAGTTCTTC.

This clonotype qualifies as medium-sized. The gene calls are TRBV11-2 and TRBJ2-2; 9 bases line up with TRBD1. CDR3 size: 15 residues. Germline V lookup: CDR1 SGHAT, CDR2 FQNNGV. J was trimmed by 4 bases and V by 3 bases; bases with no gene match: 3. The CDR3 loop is CASSLDRGGTGELFF. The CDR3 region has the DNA TGTGCCAGCAGCTTGGACAGGGGCGGCACCGGGGAGCTGTTTTTT.

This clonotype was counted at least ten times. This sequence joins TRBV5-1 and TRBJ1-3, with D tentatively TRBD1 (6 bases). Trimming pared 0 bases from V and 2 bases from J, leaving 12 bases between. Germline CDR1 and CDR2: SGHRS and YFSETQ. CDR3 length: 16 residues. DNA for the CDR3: TGCGCCAGCAGCTTGGATCTTACAGGGACTGGAAACACCATATATTTT. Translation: CASSLDLTGTGNTIYF.

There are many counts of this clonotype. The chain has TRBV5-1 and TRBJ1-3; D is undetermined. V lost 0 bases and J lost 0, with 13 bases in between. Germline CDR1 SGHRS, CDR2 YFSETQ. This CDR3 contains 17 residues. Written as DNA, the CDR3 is TGCGCCAGCAGCTTGGAGGGCAGGTCCAGCTCTGGAAACACCATATATTTT. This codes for CASSLEGRSSSGNTIYF.

CDR3 protein: CAIRNKADSGNTIYF. CDR3 nucleotide sequence: TGTGCCATCAGGAACAAGGCCGACTCTGGAAACACCATATATTTT. V and J are TRBV10-3 and TRBJ1-3; D remains unclear. V dropped 6 bases and J dropped 0 bases, with 12 bases sitting between them. The CDR3 length is 15 residues. Germline lookup yields CDR1 ENHRY and CDR2 SYGVKD.

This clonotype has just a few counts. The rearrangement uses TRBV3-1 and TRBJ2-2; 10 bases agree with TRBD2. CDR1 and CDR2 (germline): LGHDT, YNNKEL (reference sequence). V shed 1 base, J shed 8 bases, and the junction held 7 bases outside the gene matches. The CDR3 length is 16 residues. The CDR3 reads CASSQGTSGVLGELFF. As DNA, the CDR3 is TGTGCCAGCAGCCAAGGCACTAGCGGGGTTTTAGGGGAGCTGTTTTTT.

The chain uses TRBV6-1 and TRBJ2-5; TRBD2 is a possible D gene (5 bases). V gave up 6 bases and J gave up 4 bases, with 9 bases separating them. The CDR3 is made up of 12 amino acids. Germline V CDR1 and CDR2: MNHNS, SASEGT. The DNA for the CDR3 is TGTGCCAGCAGACTAGGTCGAGAGACCCAGTACTTC. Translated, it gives CASRLGRETQYF.

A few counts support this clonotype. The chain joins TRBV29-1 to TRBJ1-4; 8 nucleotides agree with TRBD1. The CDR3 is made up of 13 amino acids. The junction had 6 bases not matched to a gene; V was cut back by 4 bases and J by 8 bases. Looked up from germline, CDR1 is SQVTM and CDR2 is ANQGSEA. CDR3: CSVAGGAGEKLFF. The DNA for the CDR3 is TGCAGCGTTGCAGGGGGCGCGGGAGAAAAACTGTTTTTT.

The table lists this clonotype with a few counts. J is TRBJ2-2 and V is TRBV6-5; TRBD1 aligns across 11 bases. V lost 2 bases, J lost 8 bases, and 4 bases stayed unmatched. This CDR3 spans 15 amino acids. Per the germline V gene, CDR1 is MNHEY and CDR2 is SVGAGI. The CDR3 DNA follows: TGTGCCAGCAGTTACGCGGACAGGGGGCTGGGGGAGCTGTTTTTT. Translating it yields CASSYADRGLGELFF.

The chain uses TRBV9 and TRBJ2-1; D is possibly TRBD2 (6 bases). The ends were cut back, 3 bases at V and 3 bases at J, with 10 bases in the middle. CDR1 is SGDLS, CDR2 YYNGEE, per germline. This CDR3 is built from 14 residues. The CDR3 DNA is TGTGCCAGCAGCGCCGGGACTCACTACAATGAGCAGTTCTTC. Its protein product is CASSAGTHYNEQFF.

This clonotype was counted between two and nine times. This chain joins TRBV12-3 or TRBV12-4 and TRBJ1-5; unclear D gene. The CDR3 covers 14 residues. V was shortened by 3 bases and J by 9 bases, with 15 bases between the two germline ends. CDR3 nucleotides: TGTGCCAGCAGTTTGGGGATACCACATCGGCCCCAGCATTTT. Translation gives CASSLGIPHRPQHF.

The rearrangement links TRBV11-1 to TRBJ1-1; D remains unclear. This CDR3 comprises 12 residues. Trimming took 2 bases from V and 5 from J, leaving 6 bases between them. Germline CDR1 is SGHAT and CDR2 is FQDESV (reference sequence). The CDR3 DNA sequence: TGTGCCAGCAGCTTATTCGGAACTGAAGCTTTCTTT. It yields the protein CASSLFGTEAFF.

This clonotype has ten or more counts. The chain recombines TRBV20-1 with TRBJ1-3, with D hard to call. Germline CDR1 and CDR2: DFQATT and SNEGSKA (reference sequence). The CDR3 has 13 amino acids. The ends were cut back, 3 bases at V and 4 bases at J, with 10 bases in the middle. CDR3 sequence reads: CSASVAAGNTIYF. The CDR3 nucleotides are TGCAGTGCTAGTGTGGCAGCAGGAAACACCATATATTTT.

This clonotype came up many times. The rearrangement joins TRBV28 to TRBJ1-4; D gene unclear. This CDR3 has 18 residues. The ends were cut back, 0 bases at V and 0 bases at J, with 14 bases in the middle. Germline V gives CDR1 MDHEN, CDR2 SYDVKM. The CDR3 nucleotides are TGTGCCAGCAGTTTATGGGGATTGGGAACAGCAACTAATGAAAAACTGTTTTTT. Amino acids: CASSLWGLGTATNEKLFF.

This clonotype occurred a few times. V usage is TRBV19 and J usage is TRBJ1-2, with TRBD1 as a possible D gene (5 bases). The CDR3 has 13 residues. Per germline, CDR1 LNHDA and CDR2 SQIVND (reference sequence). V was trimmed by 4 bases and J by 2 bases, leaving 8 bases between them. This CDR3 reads CASSRGVNYGYTF. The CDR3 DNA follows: TGTGCCAGTAGTAGGGGGGTGAACTATGGCTACACCTTC.

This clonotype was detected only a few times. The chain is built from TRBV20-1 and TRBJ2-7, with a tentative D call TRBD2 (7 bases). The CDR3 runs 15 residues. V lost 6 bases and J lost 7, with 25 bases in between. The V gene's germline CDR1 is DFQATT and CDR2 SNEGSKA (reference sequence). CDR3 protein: CSAKPPRGRGWEQYF. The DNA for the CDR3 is TGCAGTGCCAAACCGCCTCGTGGGAGGGGGTGGGAGCAGTACTTC.

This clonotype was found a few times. CDR3 coding DNA: TGTGCCAGCACCCAACAGGGGGCGCGGACTGAAGCTTTCTTT. Residues: CASTQQGARTEAFF. The chain recombines TRBV2 with TRBJ1-1, with 9 bases matching TRBD1. Per the germline V gene, CDR1 is SNHLY and CDR2 is FYNNEI. The CDR3 consists of 14 residues. The trim removed 7 bases at V and 5 bases at J, leaving 8 bases unmatched.

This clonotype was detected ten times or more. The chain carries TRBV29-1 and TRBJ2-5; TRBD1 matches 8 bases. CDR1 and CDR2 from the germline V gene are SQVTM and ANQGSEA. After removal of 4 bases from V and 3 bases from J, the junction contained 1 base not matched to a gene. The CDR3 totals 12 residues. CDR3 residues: CSVVQGEETQYF. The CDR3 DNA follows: TGCAGCGTTGTACAGGGGGAAGAGACCCAGTACTTC.

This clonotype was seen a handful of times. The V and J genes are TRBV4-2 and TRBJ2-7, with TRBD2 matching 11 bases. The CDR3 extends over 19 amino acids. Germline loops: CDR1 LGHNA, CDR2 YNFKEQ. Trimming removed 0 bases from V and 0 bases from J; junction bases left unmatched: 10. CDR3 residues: CASSQEGSSSGGSSYEQYF. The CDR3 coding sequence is TGTGCCAGCAGCCAAGAGGGTAGTTCTAGCGGGGGGAGCTCCTACGAGCAGTACTTC.

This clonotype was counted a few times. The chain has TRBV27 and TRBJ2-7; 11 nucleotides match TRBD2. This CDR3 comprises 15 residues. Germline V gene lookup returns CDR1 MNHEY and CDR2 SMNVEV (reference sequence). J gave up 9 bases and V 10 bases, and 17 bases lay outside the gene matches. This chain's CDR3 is CATHPITSGGNRQYF. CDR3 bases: TGTGCCACACACCCGATTACTAGCGGGGGAAATCGGCAGTACTTC.

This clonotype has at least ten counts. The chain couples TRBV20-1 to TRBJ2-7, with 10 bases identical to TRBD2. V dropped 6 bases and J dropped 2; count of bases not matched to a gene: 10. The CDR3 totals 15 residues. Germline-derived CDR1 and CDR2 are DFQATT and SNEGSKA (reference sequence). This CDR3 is CSALPGTSAAYEQYF. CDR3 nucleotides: TGCAGTGCATTACCCGGGACTAGCGCCGCCTACGAGCAGTACTTC.

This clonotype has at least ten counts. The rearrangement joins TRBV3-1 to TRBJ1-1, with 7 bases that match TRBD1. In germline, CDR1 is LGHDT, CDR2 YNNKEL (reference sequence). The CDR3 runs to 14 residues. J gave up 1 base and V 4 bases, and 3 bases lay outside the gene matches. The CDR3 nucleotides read TGTGCCAGCAGCCCCCGACAGGGGAACACTGAAGCTTTCTTT. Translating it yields CASSPRQGNTEAFF.

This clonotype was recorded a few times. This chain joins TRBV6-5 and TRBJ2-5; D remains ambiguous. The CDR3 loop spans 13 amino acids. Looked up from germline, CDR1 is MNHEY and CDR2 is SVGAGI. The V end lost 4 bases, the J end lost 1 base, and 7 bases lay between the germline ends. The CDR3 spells CASSSHPQETQYF. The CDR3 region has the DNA TGTGCCAGCAGTTCGCATCCCCAAGAGACCCAGTACTTC.

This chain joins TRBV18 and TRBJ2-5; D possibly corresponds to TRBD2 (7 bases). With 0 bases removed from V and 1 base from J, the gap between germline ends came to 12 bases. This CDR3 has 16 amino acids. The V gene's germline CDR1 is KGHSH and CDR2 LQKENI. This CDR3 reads CASSPPGGALQETQYF. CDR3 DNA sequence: TGTGCCAGCTCACCACCGGGGGGGGCCCTCCAAGAGACCCAGTACTTC.

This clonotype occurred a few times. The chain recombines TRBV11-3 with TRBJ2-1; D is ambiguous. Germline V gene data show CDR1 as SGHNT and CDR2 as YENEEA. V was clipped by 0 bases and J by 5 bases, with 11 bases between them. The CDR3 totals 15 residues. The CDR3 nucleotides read TGTGCCAGCAGCTTAGATCCTAGTACAAACAATGAGCAGTTCTTC. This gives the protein CASSLDPSTNNEQFF. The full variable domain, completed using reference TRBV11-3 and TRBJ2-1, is EAGVVQSPRYKIIEKKQPVAFWCNPISGHNTLYWYLQNLGQGPELLIRYENEEAVDDSQLPKDRFSAERLKGVDSTLKIQPAELGDSAVYLCASSLDPSTNNEQFFGPGTRLTVL.

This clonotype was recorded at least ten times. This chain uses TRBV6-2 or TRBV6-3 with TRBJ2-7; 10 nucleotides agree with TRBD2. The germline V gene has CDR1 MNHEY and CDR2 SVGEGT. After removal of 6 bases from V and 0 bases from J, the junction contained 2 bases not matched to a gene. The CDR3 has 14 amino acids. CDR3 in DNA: TGTGCCAGCAGACTAGCGGGACACTCCTACGAGCAGTACTTC. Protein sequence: CASRLAGHSYEQYF.

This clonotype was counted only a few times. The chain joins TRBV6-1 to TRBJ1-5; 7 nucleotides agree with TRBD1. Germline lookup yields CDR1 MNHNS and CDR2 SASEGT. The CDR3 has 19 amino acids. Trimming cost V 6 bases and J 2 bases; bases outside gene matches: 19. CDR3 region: CASSRRTPDRAGGNQPQHF. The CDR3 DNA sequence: TGTGCCAGCAGCCGACGGACCCCAGACAGGGCCGGGGGCAATCAGCCCCAGCATTTT.